This T cell receptor beta chain comes out of a study of OX40 agonist ivuxolimab in advanced cancers. About the research overall: The study gave patients intravenous ivuxolimab at 0.01 to 10 mg/kg every 2 weeks. Partial responses were seen in three patients, one with hepatocellular carcinoma and two with cutaneous melanoma. Whole-study findings and limits: Blood T cells, both CD4+ and CD8+, expanded clonally by week 6 at 0.1 to 3.0 mg/kg.

This clone has a handful of counts. Its target is unknown. This table comes from immunoSEQ multiplex PCR, and its TCRdb copy is limited to in-frame clones, with some not included. The sample carries about 68,000 clones, 70% to 85% recorded once. In germline, CDR1 is SGHTA, CDR2 FQGNSA. V lost 1 base to trimming and J lost 3 bases; unmatched junction nucleotides: 3. This CDR3 is 14 amino acids long. The J gene is TRBJ2-7, the V gene TRBV7-2, with TRBD1 matching over 7 bases. The source of this sequence is an adult with an advanced solid tumor such as melanoma, head and neck, liver or kidney cancer. The sample here was CD4+ or CD8+ T cells sorted from blood, taken in a trial of the OX40 agonist ivuxolimab. The DNA for the CDR3 is TGTGCCAGCAGCTTAGACAGGGACAGCTACGAGCAGTACTTC. As protein: CASSLDRDSYEQYF.